This T cell receptor beta chain stems from a study of human T cells and chemical hapten exposure. This clonotype was counted at least ten times. The antigen is undetermined. After removal of 4 bases from V and 8 bases from J, the junction contained 5 bases not matched to a gene. In germline, CDR1 is SGHKS, CDR2 YYEKEE (reference sequence). CDR3 size: 13 residues. Time point denoted: patch test 1, 2 weeks after DPC sensitization. Treatment given: therapeutic diphenylcyclopropenone sensitization with weekly scalp DPC. MiXCR, applied by TCRdb to the RACE reads, yields one record per CDR3 protein. The sample includes some 380,000 distinct CDR3 sequences, more than 4.5% of them seen just once. Study-wide results and caveats: Controls had significantly fewer large CDR3 similarity clusters than were formed by expanded TCRs.

This receptor was taken from a woman between 50 and 59 years old with alopecia areata. Some clones in this sample may be carry-over from other donors' samples. The sample in question was whole blood, obtained in connection with sensitization to the hapten diphenylcyclopropenone (DPC). V gene TRBV5-5 combines with J gene TRBJ2-3; 9 nucleotides agree with TRBD1. The CDR3 protein is CASSGTGGGTQYF. Here the CDR3 DNA reads TGTGCCAGCAGCGGAACAGGGGGCGGTACGCAGTATTTT.